The rows below give T cell receptor beta chains drawn from one sample of a study of radiation and T cells in renal cell carcinoma. Clones were sequenced by immunoSEQ multiplex PCR, and TCRdb holds only the in-frame ones, with some missing. The top ten hold under 10% of the sample, which has under 100,000 clones, around four fifths seen once. Sequencing used blood, obtained from a patient whose treatment included radiotherapy and nephrectomy. The source is a man aged 45-65 years with renal cell carcinoma. Both conserved end residues are part of each CDR3. D genes are given only for firm matches. Only some rows state a clone size, as once, few, many or a class for expanded clones.

abundance: few
v_gene: TRBV7-2
j_gene: TRBJ2-1
d_gene: -
CDR3aa: CASSLMSASYNEQFF
CDR3nt: TGTGCCAGCAGCTTAATGAGCGCCTCCTACAATGAGCAGTTCTTC

abundance: -
v_gene: TRBV2
j_gene: TRBJ2-1
d_gene: TRBD1
CDR3aa: CASSEGAGQGYFSSYNEQFF
CDR3nt: TGTGCCAGCAGTGAGGGGGCGGGACAGGGATACTTTAGCTCCTACAATGAGCAGTTCTTC

abundance: -
v_gene: TRBV10-3
j_gene: TRBJ1-1
d_gene: TRBD1
CDR3aa: CAISDLQGETDTEAFF
CDR3nt: TGTGCCATCAGTGATCTGCAGGGGGAGACGGACACTGAAGCTTTCTTT

abundance: -
v_gene: TRBV9
j_gene: TRBJ1-3
d_gene: TRBD1
CDR3aa: CASSEGAGGVGNTIYF
CDR3nt: TGTGCCAGCAGCGAAGGGGCAGGGGGAGTTGGAAACACCATATATTTT

abundance: -
v_gene: TRBV7-7
j_gene: TRBJ2-7
d_gene: -
CDR3aa: CASSLLTGNEQYF
CDR3nt: TGTGCTAGCAGCTTATTAACGGGGAACGAGCAGTACTTC

abundance: -
v_gene: TRBV7-2
j_gene: TRBJ2-7
d_gene: -
CDR3aa: CASTPSGYEQYF
CDR3nt: TGTGCCAGCACCCCAAGCGGATACGAGCAGTACTTC

abundance: few
v_gene: TRBV5-4
j_gene: TRBJ2-7
d_gene: TRBD1
CDR3aa: CASSSDRELNEQYF
CDR3nt: TGTGCCAGCAGCTCGGACAGGGAGCTCAACGAGCAGTACTTC

abundance: -
v_gene: TRBV5-1
j_gene: TRBJ1-4
d_gene: -
CDR3aa: CASSSEAGFTNEKLFF
CDR3nt: TGCGCCAGCAGCTCGGAGGCGGGCTTTACTAATGAAAAACTGTTTTTT

abundance: -
v_gene: TRBV7-8
j_gene: TRBJ2-7
d_gene: -
CDR3aa: CASSFIRRGLIYEQYF
CDR3nt: TGTGCCAGCAGCTTTATAAGGAGGGGTCTCATCTACGAGCAGTACTTC

abundance: -
v_gene: TRBV6-5
j_gene: TRBJ1-2
d_gene: -
CDR3aa: CASSQVQGTGYTF
CDR3nt: TGTGCCAGCAGCCAAGTACAGGGTACTGGCTACACCTTC

abundance: -
v_gene: TRBV7-2
j_gene: TRBJ1-4
d_gene: -
CDR3aa: CASSPRQTNEKLFF
CDR3nt: TGTGCCAGCAGCCCGCGACAGACGAATGAAAAACTGTTTTTT

abundance: -
v_gene: TRBV29-1
j_gene: TRBJ2-3
d_gene: TRBD1
CDR3aa: CSVVGLGQATDTQYF
CDR3nt: TGCAGCGTTGTAGGGCTTGGACAGGCCACAGATACGCAGTATTTT

abundance: -
v_gene: TRBV19
j_gene: TRBJ2-2
d_gene: -
CDR3aa: CASSTKTTDQAPNANTGELFF
CDR3nt: TGTGCCAGTAGTACGAAAACAACCGATCAAGCCCCGAATGCGAACACCGGGGAGCTGTTTTTT

abundance: -
v_gene: TRBV5-1
j_gene: TRBJ1-3
d_gene: -
CDR3aa: CASSLELSGNTIYF
CDR3nt: TGCGCCAGCAGCTTAGAGCTCTCTGGAAACACCATATATTTT

abundance: -
v_gene: TRBV27
j_gene: TRBJ1-2
d_gene: -
CDR3aa: CASSQFPPGASGGYTF
CDR3nt: TGTGCCAGCAGTCAATTCCCCCCAGGGGCCTCTGGGGGCTACACCTTC

abundance: -
v_gene: TRBV5-4
j_gene: TRBJ2-5
d_gene: -
CDR3aa: CASSLARAVKETQYF
CDR3nt: TGTGCCAGCAGCTTGGCCAGGGCGGTTAAAGAGACCCAGTACTTC

abundance: few
v_gene: TRBV2
j_gene: TRBJ1-5
d_gene: -
CDR3aa: CASSDGQRAQPQHF
CDR3nt: TGTGCCAGCAGTGATGGGCAGCGGGCCCAGCCCCAGCATTTT

abundance: -
v_gene: TRBV27
j_gene: TRBJ1-5
d_gene: -
CDR3aa: CASSLGRFNQPQHF
CDR3nt: TGTGCCAGCAGTTTAGGACGGTTCAATCAGCCCCAGCATTTT

abundance: -
v_gene: TRBV14
j_gene: TRBJ2-1
d_gene: TRBD1
CDR3aa: CASSHTPPGQGLGEQFF
CDR3nt: TGTGCCAGCAGCCACACTCCGCCGGGACAGGGTTTGGGTGAGCAGTTCTTC

abundance: -
v_gene: TRBV7-3
j_gene: TRBJ2-2
d_gene: -
CDR3aa: CASSSHSAGNTGELFF
CDR3nt: TGTGCCAGCAGCTCCCATTCGGCAGGGAACACCGGGGAGCTGTTTTTT

abundance: -
v_gene: TRBV5-1
j_gene: TRBJ2-1
d_gene: -
CDR3aa: CASSLGAGLNYEQFF
CDR3nt: TGCGCCAGCAGCTTGGGGGCGGGATTAAATTATGAGCAGTTCTTC

abundance: -
v_gene: TRBV10-1
j_gene: TRBJ2-2
d_gene: -
CDR3aa: CASSETLLSGRPANTGELFF
CDR3nt: TGCGCCAGCAGTGAGACGTTATTAAGTGGCAGGCCCGCGAACACCGGGGAGCTGTTTTTT

abundance: few
v_gene: TRBV7-2
j_gene: TRBJ2-3
d_gene: -
CDR3aa: CASSSDTQYF
CDR3nt: TGTGCCAGCAGCTCAGATACGCAGTATTTT

abundance: -
v_gene: TRBV6-6
j_gene: TRBJ1-5
d_gene: -
CDR3aa: CASSYSDINQPQHF
CDR3nt: TGTGCCAGCAGTTACTCGGACATAAATCAGCCCCAGCATTTT

abundance: -
v_gene: TRBV28
j_gene: TRBJ2-1
d_gene: TRBD2
CDR3aa: CASRPGLAGVREQFF
CDR3nt: TGTGCCAGCAGACCTGGACTAGCGGGAGTTCGTGAGCAGTTCTTC

abundance: -
v_gene: TRBV7-2
j_gene: TRBJ2-1
d_gene: TRBD2
CDR3aa: CASSLSGSSYNEQFF
CDR3nt: TGTGCCAGCAGTCTTAGCGGGAGCTCCTACAATGAGCAGTTCTTC

abundance: -
v_gene: TRBV28
j_gene: TRBJ1-5
d_gene: TRBD1
CDR3aa: CASSAAGQGVQPQHF
CDR3nt: TGTGCCAGCAGTGCGGCGGGACAGGGAGTTCAGCCCCAGCATTTT

abundance: -
v_gene: TRBV7-9
j_gene: TRBJ1-1
d_gene: -
CDR3aa: CASSLQGNTEAFF
CDR3nt: TGTGCCAGCAGCTTACAGGGGAACACTGAAGCTTTCTTT

abundance: -
v_gene: TRBV6-1
j_gene: TRBJ2-3
d_gene: -
CDR3aa: CASNGSSTDTQYF
CDR3nt: TGTGCCAGCAACGGGTCTAGCACAGATACGCAGTATTTT

abundance: -
v_gene: TRBV19
j_gene: TRBJ2-5
d_gene: TRBD2
CDR3aa: CASSSGSGRVGETQYF
CDR3nt: TGTGCCAGTAGTTCGGGTAGCGGGAGGGTGGGAGAGACCCAGTACTTC

abundance: -
v_gene: TRBV4-1
j_gene: TRBJ2-3
d_gene: -
CDR3aa: CASSQDEISTDTQYF
CDR3nt: TGCGCCAGCAGCCAAGATGAAATATCCACAGATACGCAGTATTTT

abundance: -
v_gene: TRBV5-1
j_gene: TRBJ2-1
d_gene: -
CDR3aa: CASSLAGKRNEQFF
CDR3nt: TGCGCCAGCAGCTTAGCCGGGAAAAGGAATGAGCAGTTCTTC